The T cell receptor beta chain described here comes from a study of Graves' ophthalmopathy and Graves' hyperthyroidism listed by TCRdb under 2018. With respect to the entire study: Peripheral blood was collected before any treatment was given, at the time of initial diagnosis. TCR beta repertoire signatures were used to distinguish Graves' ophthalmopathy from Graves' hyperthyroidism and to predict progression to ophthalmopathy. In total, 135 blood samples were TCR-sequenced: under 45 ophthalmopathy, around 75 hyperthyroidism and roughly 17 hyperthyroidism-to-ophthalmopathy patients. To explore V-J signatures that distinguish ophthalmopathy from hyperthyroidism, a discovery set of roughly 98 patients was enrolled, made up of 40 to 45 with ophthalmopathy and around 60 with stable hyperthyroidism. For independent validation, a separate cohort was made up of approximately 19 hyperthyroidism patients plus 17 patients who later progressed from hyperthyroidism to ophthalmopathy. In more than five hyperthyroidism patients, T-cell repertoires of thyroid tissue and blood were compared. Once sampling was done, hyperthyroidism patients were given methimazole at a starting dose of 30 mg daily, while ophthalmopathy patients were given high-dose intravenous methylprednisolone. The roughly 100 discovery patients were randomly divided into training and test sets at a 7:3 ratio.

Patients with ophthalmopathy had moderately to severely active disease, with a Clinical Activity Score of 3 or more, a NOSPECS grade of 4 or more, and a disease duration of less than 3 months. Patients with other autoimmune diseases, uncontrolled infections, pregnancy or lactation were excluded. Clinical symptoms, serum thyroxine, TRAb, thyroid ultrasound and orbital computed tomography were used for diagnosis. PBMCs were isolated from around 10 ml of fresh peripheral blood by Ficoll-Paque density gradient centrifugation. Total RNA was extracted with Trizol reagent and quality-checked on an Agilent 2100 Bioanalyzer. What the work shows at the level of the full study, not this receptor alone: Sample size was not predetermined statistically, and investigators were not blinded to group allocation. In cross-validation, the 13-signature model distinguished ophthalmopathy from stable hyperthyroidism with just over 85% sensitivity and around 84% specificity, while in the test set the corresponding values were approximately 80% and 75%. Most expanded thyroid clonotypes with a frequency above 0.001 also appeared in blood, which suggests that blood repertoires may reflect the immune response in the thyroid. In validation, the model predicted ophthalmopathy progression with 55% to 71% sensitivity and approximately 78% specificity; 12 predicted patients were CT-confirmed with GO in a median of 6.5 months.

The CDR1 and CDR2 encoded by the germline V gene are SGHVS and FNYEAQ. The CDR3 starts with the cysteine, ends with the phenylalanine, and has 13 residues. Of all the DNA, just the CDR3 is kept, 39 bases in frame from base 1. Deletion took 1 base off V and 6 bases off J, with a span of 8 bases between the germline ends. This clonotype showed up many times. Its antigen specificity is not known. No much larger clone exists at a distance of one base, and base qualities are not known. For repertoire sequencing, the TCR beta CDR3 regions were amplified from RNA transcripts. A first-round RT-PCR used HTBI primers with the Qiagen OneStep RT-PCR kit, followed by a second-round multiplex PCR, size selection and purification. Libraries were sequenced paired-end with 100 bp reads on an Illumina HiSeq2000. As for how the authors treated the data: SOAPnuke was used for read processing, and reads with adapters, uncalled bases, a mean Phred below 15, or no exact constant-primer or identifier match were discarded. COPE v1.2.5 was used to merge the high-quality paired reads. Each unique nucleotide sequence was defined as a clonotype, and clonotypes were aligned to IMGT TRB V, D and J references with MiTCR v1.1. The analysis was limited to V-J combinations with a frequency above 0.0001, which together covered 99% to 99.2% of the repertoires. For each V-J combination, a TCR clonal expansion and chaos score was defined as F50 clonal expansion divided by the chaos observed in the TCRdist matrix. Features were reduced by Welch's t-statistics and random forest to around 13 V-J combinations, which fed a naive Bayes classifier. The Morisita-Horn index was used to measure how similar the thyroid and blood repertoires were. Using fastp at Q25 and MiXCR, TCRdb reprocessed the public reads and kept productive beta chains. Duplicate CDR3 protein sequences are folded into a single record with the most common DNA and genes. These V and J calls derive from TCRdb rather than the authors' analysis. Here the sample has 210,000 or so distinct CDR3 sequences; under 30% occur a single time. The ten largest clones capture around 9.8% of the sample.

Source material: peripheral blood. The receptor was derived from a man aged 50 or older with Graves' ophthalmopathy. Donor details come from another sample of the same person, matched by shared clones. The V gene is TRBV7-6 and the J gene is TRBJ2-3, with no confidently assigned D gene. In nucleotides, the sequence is TGTGCCAGCAGCTTAGTAGTTTCTGATACGCAGTATTTT. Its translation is CASSLVVSDTQYF.